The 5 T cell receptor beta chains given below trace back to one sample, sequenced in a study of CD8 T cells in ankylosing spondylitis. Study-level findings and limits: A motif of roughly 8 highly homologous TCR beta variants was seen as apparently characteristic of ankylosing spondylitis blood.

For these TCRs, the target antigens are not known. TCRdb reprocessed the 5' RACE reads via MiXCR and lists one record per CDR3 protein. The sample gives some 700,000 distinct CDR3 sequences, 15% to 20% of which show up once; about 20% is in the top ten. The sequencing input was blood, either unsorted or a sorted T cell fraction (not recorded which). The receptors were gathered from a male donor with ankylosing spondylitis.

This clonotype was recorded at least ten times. This CDR3 reads CSVLQGYTEAFF. CDR3 coding DNA: TGCAGCGTTCTCCAGGGTTACACTGAAGCTTTCTTT. The chain uses TRBV29-1 and TRBJ1-1; possibly TRBD1 for D (5 bases). Deletions cut 5 bases from V and 3 bases from J, with 10 bases between. Germline CDR1 and CDR2: SQVTM and ANQGSEA. The length of the CDR3 is 12 residues. Variable domain in full (rest from reference TRBV29-1 and TRBJ1-1): SAVISQKPSRDICQRGTSLTIQCQVDSQVTMMFWYRQQPGQSLTLIATANQGSEATYESGFVIDKFPISRPNLTFSTLTVSNMSPEDSSIYLCSVLQGYTEAFFGQGTRLTVV.

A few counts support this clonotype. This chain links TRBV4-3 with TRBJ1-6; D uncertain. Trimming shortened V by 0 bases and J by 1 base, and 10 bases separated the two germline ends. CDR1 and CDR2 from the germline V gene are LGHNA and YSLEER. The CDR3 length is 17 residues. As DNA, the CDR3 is TGCGCCAGCAGCCAAGAAGCTGTAGGGTCCTATAATTCACCCCTCCACTTT. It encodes CASSQEAVGSYNSPLHF.

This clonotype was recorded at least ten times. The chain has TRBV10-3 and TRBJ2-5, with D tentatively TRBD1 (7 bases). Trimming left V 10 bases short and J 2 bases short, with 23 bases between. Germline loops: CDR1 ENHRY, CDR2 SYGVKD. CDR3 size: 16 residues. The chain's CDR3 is CATRQGWGDTQETQYF. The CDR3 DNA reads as TGTGCCACCAGACAGGGTTGGGGGGACACTCAAGAGACCCAGTACTTC.

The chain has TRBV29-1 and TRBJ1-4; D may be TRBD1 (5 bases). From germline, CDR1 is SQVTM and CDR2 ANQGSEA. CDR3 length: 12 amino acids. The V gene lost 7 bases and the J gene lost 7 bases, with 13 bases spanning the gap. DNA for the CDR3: TGCAGCGCCGGACAAGTTGGTGAAAAACTGTTTTTT. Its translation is CSAGQVGEKLFF.

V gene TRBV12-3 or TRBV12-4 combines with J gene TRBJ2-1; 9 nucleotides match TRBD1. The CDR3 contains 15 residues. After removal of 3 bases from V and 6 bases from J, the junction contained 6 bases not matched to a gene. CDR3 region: CASSFGDRASNEQFF. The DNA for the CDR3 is TGTGCCAGCAGTTTTGGGGACAGGGCTTCCAATGAGCAGTTCTTC.